This TCR beta chain comes out of a study of tumor-infiltrating lymphocytes in oesophageal squamous cell carcinoma. In its sample, this clonotype was seen a few times. Germline values: CDR1 MNHEY, CDR2 SMNVEV (reference sequence). The CDR3 covers 13 residues. TCRdb independently ran MiXCR on the PCR reads; one entry per CDR3 protein. This table has tens of thousands of distinct CDR3 sequences, around 34% appearing once. V is TRBV27 and J is TRBJ2-1, with D possibly TRBD1 on 6 matching bases. The J call may be mistaken, given a closer DNA end match to TRBJ2-5. The specimen was esophageal tumor tissue. The TCR was taken from a female donor with esophageal squamous cell carcinoma. In DNA, the CDR3 is TGTGCCAGCAAAGGGGGTTACCAAGAGACCCAGTACTTC. Amino acid sequence: CASKGGYQETQYF.